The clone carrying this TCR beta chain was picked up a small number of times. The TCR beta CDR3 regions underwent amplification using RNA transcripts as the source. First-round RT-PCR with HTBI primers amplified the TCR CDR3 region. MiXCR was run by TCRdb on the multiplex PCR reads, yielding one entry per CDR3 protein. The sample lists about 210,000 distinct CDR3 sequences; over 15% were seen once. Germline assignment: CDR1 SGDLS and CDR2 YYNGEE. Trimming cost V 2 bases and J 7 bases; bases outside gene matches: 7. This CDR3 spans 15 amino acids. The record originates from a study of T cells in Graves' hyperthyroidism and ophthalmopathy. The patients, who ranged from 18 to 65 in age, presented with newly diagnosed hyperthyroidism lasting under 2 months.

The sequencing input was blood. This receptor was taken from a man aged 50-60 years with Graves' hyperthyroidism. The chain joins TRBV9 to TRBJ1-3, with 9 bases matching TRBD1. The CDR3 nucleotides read TGTGCCAGCAGCGTTGGACAGGGGAAGGGGAACACCATATATTTT. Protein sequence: CASSVGQGKGNTIYF.